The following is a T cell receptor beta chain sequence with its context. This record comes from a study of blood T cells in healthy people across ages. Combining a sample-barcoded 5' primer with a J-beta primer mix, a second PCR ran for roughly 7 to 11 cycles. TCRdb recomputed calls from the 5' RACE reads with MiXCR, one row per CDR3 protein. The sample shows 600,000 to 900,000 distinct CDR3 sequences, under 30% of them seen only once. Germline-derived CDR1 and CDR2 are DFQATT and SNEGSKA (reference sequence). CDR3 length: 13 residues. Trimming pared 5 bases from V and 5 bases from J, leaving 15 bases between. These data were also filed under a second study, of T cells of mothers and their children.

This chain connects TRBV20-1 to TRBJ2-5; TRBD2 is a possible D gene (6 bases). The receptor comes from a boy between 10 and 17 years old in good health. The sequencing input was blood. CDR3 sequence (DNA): TGCAGTGCTCGGACTACCTCCCGGGAGACCCAGTACTTC. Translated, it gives CSARTTSRETQYF.